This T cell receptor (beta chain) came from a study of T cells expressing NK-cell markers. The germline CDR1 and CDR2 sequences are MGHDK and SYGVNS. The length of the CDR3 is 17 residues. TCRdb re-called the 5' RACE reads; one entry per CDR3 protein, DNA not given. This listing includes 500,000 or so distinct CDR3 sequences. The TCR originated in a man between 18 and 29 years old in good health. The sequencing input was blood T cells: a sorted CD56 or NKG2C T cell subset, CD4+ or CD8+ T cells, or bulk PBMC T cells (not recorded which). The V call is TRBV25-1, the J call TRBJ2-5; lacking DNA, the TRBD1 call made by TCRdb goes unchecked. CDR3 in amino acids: CASSESNLAPSQETQYF.